The 15 T cell receptor beta chains reported below all come from one sample, sequenced in a study of blood T cell repertoires in COVID-19 (dated by TCRdb to between 2020 and 2021). Libraries came from the immunoSEQ multiplex PCR assay. Sourced from immuneACCESS, this table was stored by TCRdb with only in-frame sequences that have V and J called. A share of the clones is absent; for the studies checked, an unresolved V gene accounts for under half, and the remainder has no known explanation. This sample has about 320,000 clones in its table, and roughly 83% of those were observed once. The top ten constitute around 1.5% of the sample. The material sequenced was peripheral blood. These receptors all come from a woman aged 45 to 65 with acute or convalescent COVID-19.

This chain joins TRBV3-1 (or the pseudogene TRBV3-2) and TRBJ2-2, with a tentative D call TRBD2 (5 bases). Trimming cost V 0 bases and J 5 bases, with 13 bases left between them. The V gene's germline CDR1 is LGHDT and CDR2 YNNKEL (reference sequence). The CDR3 runs to 16 residues. CDR3 protein: CASSQELREWTGELFF. In nucleotides, the CDR3 is TGTGCCAGCAGCCAAGAACTGAGGGAGTGGACCGGGGAGCTGTTTTTT.

The chain couples TRBV20-1 to TRBJ2-1; the D is unclear. CDR3 length: 11 amino acids. The V gene lost 3 bases and the J gene lost 4 bases, with 4 bases spanning the gap. Germline-derived CDR1 and CDR2 are DFQATT and SNEGSKA (reference sequence). CDR3 nucleotide sequence: TGCAGTGCTAGCCAGTACAATGAGCAGTTCTTC. Amino acid sequence: CSASQYNEQFF.

V gene TRBV28 combines with J gene TRBJ1-5; no definite D call. The germline gives CDR1 MDHEN, CDR2 SYDVKM. This CDR3 is 14 amino acids long. With 3 bases removed from V and 5 bases from J, the gap between germline ends came to 11 bases. CDR3 nucleotide sequence: TGTGCCAGCAGTTTTGGGCAGAGATATCAGCCCCAGCATTTT. Protein sequence: CASSFGQRYQPQHF.

This chain links TRBV4-1 with TRBJ1-3, with a tentative D call TRBD1 (6 bases). This CDR3 spans 14 amino acids. Germline-derived CDR1 and CDR2 are MGHRA and YSYEKL. V lost 6 bases and J 8 bases, leaving 17 bases between the germline ends. Written as DNA, the CDR3 is TGCGCCAGCAGTTCCTTCGGGGCAGGGGACACCATATATTTT. This sequence encodes CASSSFGAGDTIYF.

This chain joins TRBV7-2 and TRBJ1-2; no definite D call. This CDR3 is built from 12 residues. Per the germline V gene, CDR1 is SGHTA and CDR2 is FQGNSA. The V and J ends lost 3 bases and 7 bases respectively, with 9 bases between them. The CDR3 coding sequence is TGTGCCAGCAGCTTCCCGCTCGGTGGCTACACCTTC. This sequence encodes CASSFPLGGYTF.

The chain is built from TRBV18 and TRBJ1-6, with a tentative D call TRBD1 (6 bases). The V end lost 2 bases, the J end lost 3 bases, and 20 bases lay between the germline ends. Germline-derived CDR1 and CDR2 are KGHSH and LQKENI. The CDR3 sequence is 19 residues long. Here the CDR3 reads CASSPYPSSDRYYNSPLHF. The CDR3 nucleotides are TGTGCCAGCTCACCATATCCTTCGTCGGACAGATACTATAATTCACCCCTCCACTTT.

The chain combines TRBV4-2 with TRBJ2-2; 9 bases agree with TRBD1. The CDR3 has 18 amino acids. Looked up from germline, CDR1 is LGHNA and CDR2 is YNFKEQ. The V gene end was trimmed by 1 base and the J gene end by 5 bases; junction bases not matched to a gene: 11. DNA of the CDR3: TGTGCCAGCAGCCAAGCAGGCAATTACAGGGGGCTGACCGGGGAGCTGTTTTTT. The encoded protein is CASSQAGNYRGLTGELFF.

The sample holds one count of this clone. The V call is TRBV18, the J call TRBJ2-1, with TRBD1 as a possible D gene (7 bases). The V end was cut by 5 bases, the J end by 5 bases, with 34 bases between. CDR3 length: 21 residues. In germline, CDR1 is KGHSH, CDR2 LQKENI. CDR3 sequence (DNA): TGTGCCAGCTCAATATCGACAGGGAGATTCGTCGGGAGAGGGGGGAACAATGAGCAGTTCTTC. It codes for CASSISTGRFVGRGGNNEQFF.

The chain employs TRBV9 and TRBJ2-3, with 12 positions matching TRBD2. Looked up from germline, CDR1 is SGDLS and CDR2 is YYNGEE. J was trimmed by 5 bases and V by 3 bases; bases with no gene match: 7. The CDR3 is 16 residues long. CDR3 sequence reads: CASSEGLAGSEDTQYF. The CDR3 DNA is TGTGCCAGCAGCGAGGGACTAGCGGGCTCGGAAGATACGCAGTATTTT.

The chain employs TRBV6-5 and TRBJ2-2; 7 nucleotides agree with TRBD2. The length of the CDR3 is 13 residues. The V gene end was trimmed by 4 bases and the J gene end by 6 bases; junction bases not matched to a gene: 2. Germline V lookup: CDR1 MNHEY, CDR2 SVGAGI. The CDR3 nucleotides read TGTGCCAGCAGTTGGACTAGTTCCGGGGAGCTGTTTTTT. The encoded protein is CASSWTSSGELFF.

The rearrangement joins TRBV28 to TRBJ2-7, with a possible D match to TRBD2 (6 bases). Germline V gene data show CDR1 as MDHEN and CDR2 as SYDVKM. V lost 7 bases to trimming and J lost 6 bases, with 10 bases between them. The CDR3 runs 11 residues. This CDR3 is CASTGGVEQYF. CDR3 nucleotides: TGTGCCAGCACCGGAGGGGTCGAGCAGTACTTC.

The chain joins TRBV27 to TRBJ2-1; 9 positions match TRBD2. Losses at the gene ends were 6 bases for V and 9 bases for J; bases not matched to a gene: 12. The germline V gene encodes CDR1 MNHEY and CDR2 SMNVEV (reference sequence). The CDR3 runs to 15 residues. CDR3 nucleotides: TGTGCCAGCAGCTTTTCTCCTAGCGGGATTGCTGAGCAGTTCTTC. This gives the protein CASSFSPSGIAEQFF.

V and J are TRBV11-2 and TRBJ2-7, with TRBD1 matching 7 bases. The CDR3 sequence is 15 residues long. The germline CDR1 and CDR2 sequences are SGHAT and FQNNGV. Trimming cost V 1 base and J 0 bases; bases outside gene matches: 3. The CDR3 here is CASSLGGTASYEQYF. The DNA of the CDR3 is TGTGCCAGCAGCTTAGGGGGGACAGCCTCCTACGAGCAGTACTTC. The full variable domain, completed using reference TRBV11-2 and TRBJ2-7, is EAGVAQSPRYKIIEKRQSVAFWCNPISGHATLYWYQQILGQGPKLLIQFQNNGVVDDSQLPKDRFSAERLKGVDSTLKIQPAKLEDSAVYLCASSLGGTASYEQYFGPGTRLTVT.

The gene calls are TRBV12-5 and TRBJ2-1; 7 bases map to TRBD2. V lost 6 bases and J lost 0; bases outside the gene matches: 5. Germline lookup yields CDR1 LGHNT and CDR2 FRNRAP. The length of the CDR3 is 15 residues. The CDR3 DNA is TGTGCTAGTGGATCGGGCGGGAGCTCCTACAATGAGCAGTTCTTC. Translation gives CASGSGGSSYNEQFF.

The chain uses TRBV29-1 and TRBJ2-7; TRBD1 matches 7 bases. Losses at the gene ends were 7 bases for V and 6 bases for J; bases not matched to a gene: 6. This CDR3 is built from 11 residues. Per germline, CDR1 SQVTM and CDR2 ANQGSEA. CDR3 region: CSGDSSGEQYF. The CDR3 nucleotides are TGCAGCGGGGACAGTTCGGGCGAGCAGTACTTC.